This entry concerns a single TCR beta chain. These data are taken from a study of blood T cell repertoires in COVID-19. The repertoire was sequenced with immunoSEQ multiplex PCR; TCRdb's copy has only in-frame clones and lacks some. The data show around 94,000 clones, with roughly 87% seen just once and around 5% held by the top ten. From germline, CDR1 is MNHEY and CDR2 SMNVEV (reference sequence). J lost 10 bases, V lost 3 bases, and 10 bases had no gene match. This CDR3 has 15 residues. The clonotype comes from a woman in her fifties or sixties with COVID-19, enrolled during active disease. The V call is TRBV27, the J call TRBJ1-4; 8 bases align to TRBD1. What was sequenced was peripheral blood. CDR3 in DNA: TGTGCCAGCAGTTTTCGGATACAGGGGGGGGGAAAACTGTTTTTT. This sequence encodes CASSFRIQGGGKLFF.